Detailed here is one T cell receptor (beta chain). The authors' processing: Differences in CDR3 between clinicopathological groups were drawn on to build a classifier intended to discriminate distant-metastatic papillary thyroid cancer patients. TCRdb re-called the PCR reads through MiXCR. The V and J calls were determined by TCRdb, not by the authors. The data hold about 16,000 clones, with roughly 27% observed a single time. This sample was taken from a study of metastatic and nonmetastatic thyroid tumors. In the study overall: Thyroid patients, malignant and benign, had repertoires compared across blood and tumor or nodule tissue.

Until they underwent thyroid surgery, no patient had received any treatment. Germline CDR1 reads MNHEY; CDR2 reads SVGEGT. This CDR3 is 15 amino acids long. The trim removed 1 base at V and 4 bases at J, leaving 2 bases unmatched. The receptor's source is a female donor with papillary thyroid cancer or a benign thyroid nodule (not recorded which). Some clones in this sample may be carry-over from other donors' samples. The chain joins TRBV6-2 or TRBV6-3 to TRBJ2-2, with 8 bases lining up with TRBD2. Sequencing was performed on adjacent normal tissue. The chain's CDR3 is CASSYLREGTGELFF. The CDR3 bases are TGTGCCAGCAGTTACTTACGGGAGGGCACCGGGGAGCTGTTTTTT.